Sequencing of this T cell receptor beta chain was carried out in a study of OX40 agonist ivuxolimab in advanced cancers. About the research overall: The study gave patients intravenous ivuxolimab at 0.01 to 10 mg/kg every 2 weeks. There were three patients with partial responses, one having hepatocellular carcinoma and two cutaneous melanoma. Hepatocellular carcinoma, melanoma, renal cell or head and neck cancer occurred in dose-escalation patients.

Remarks on this clone: Its target is not known.

Study-wide results and limits: CD4+ and CD8+ T cells in blood underwent clonal expansion by week 6 at 0.1 to 3.0 mg/kg.

Sequencing used immunoSEQ multiplex PCR; TCRdb keeps in-frame clones, though not all of them. The data show 50,000 to 70,000 clones, with roughly nine tenths seen just once and approximately 14% held by the top ten. The CDR3 spans 11 residues. The germline V gene has CDR1 LNHDA and CDR2 SQIVND (reference sequence). V was trimmed by 8 bases and J by 7 bases, leaving 11 bases between them. The sequenced sample was CD4+ or CD8+ T cells sorted from blood, obtained in a trial of the OX40 agonist ivuxolimab. This TCR was sampled from an adult with an advanced solid tumor such as melanoma, head and neck, liver or kidney cancer. This chain uses TRBV19 with TRBJ1-1, with a tentative D call TRBD1 (6 bases). The CDR3 loop reads CASGQGSEAFF. The CDR3 coding sequence is TGTGCCAGTGGGCAGGGGAGTGAAGCTTTCTTT.